Shown below are 8 T cell receptor beta chains from a single sample sequenced in a study of blood T cell repertoires in COVID-19. Sequencing used immunoSEQ multiplex PCR; TCRdb keeps in-frame clones, though not all of them. The sample lists fewer than 200,000 clones, roughly 80% occurring once. Sequencing was performed on peripheral blood. These receptor sequences come from an elderly woman with COVID-19, enrolled during active disease.

The V call is TRBV5-1, the J call TRBJ2-7; D might be TRBD1 (6 bases). This CDR3 has 14 residues. Per germline, CDR1 SGHRS and CDR2 YFSETQ. The germline V and J ends were trimmed by 4 bases and 0 bases, with 11 bases remaining between them. The CDR3 spells CASSPGQTSYEQYF. As DNA, the CDR3 is TGCGCCAGCAGCCCAGGACAGACCTCCTACGAGCAGTACTTC.

This chain uses TRBV24-1 with TRBJ2-5; 8 nucleotides match TRBD1. Germline V gene sequence: CDR1 KGHDR, CDR2 SFDVKD. The junction had 10 bases not matched to a gene; V was cut back by 3 bases and J by 2 bases. The CDR3 covers 17 residues. CDR3 sequence: CATSDATGTGGQETQYF. The CDR3 nucleotides read TGTGCCACCAGTGATGCCACCGGGACAGGAGGGCAAGAGACCCAGTACTTC.

The chain recombines TRBV27 with TRBJ1-1, with D hard to call. Per the germline V gene, CDR1 is MNHEY and CDR2 is SMNVEV (reference sequence). The CDR3 spans 14 residues. Deletions cut 3 bases from V and 0 bases from J, with 8 bases between. The CDR3, as DNA: TGTGCCAGCAGTTTTTCTGAGATGAACACTGAAGCTTTCTTT. It yields the protein CASSFSEMNTEAFF.

The chain has TRBV4-1 and TRBJ2-4; D is possibly TRBD2 (5 bases). This CDR3 comprises 15 residues. V shed 4 bases and J shed 7 bases, with 17 bases lying between them. From germline, CDR1 is MGHRA and CDR2 YSYEKL. The chain's CDR3 is CASSRGPNPGNIQYF. DNA of the CDR3: TGCGCCAGCAGCCGAGGGCCAAACCCGGGGAACATTCAGTACTTC.

V usage is TRBV2 and J usage is TRBJ2-3; possible D gene TRBD2, 7 bases. The germline V gene has CDR1 SNHLY and CDR2 FYNNEI. The CDR3 loop spans 15 amino acids. Trimming left V 4 bases short and J 1 base short, with 12 bases between. CDR3 nucleotides: TGTGCCAGCAGTGCGGGGGCGGGGGGCACAGATACGCAGTATTTT. Translation gives CASSAGAGGTDTQYF.

This clone was observed a handful of times. This CDR3 reads CASTNFGGKETQYF. The CDR3 bases are TGTGCCAGCACTAACTTCGGCGGAAAAGAGACCCAGTACTTC. The chain links TRBV6-5 to TRBJ2-5; D gene ambiguous. The CDR3 runs 14 residues. Looked up from germline, CDR1 is MNHEY and CDR2 is SVGAGI. Trimming removed 7 bases at V and 3 bases at J, with 15 bases between.

J is TRBJ1-1 and V is TRBV5-1; the D gene is possibly TRBD1 (6 bases). The CDR3 covers 16 residues. V was cut by 0 bases and J by 1 base, with 13 bases left in between. Germline V gene data show CDR1 as SGHRS and CDR2 as YFSETQ. CDR3 coding DNA: TGCGCCAGCAGCTTGGTGGGGGCAGGGCAGAACACTGAAGCTTTCTTT. Translated, it gives CASSLVGAGQNTEAFF.

The chain joins TRBV15 to TRBJ1-4; no definite D call. Deletions cut 3 bases from V and 6 bases from J, with 17 bases between. Germline CDR1 is LNHNV and CDR2 is YYDKDF (reference sequence). This CDR3 is 16 amino acids long. CDR3 DNA: TGTGCCACCAGCAGCGACCGGGAGCCTACTCATGAAAAACTGTTTTTT. It translates to CATSSDREPTHEKLFF. Based on the CDR3 plus reference TRBV15 and TRBJ1-4, the full variable domain is DAMVIQNPRYQVTQFGKPVTLSCSQTLNHNVMYWYQQKSSQAPKLLFHYYDKDFNNEADTPDNFQSRRPNTSFCFLDIRSPGLGDTAMYLCATSSDREPTHEKLFFGSGTQLSVL.